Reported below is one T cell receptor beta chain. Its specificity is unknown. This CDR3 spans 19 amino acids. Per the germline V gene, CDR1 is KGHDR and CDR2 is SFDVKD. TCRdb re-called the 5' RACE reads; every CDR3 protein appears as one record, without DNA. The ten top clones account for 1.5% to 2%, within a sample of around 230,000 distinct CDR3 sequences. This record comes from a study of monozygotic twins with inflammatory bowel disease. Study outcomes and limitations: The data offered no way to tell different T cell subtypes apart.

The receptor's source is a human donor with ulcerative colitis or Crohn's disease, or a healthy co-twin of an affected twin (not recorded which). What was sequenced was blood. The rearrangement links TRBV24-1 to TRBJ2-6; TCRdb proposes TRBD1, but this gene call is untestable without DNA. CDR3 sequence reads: CATSDPARTGGSGANVLTF.